This is a list of T cell receptor beta chains from one sample in a study of early T cells in non-severe SARS-CoV-2 infection. One entry per CDR3 protein, called by TCRdb with MiXCR from the 5' RACE reads. The sample consists of roughly 69,000 distinct CDR3 sequences, approximately 9.5% of them appearing once. Sample: whole blood. The receptors originated from an adult who was a healthcare worker with PCR-confirmed SARS-CoV-2 infection or an uninfected control (not recorded which). Each CDR3 is given with its conserved first and last residue. Each record gives: CDR3 protein, CDR3 DNA, CDR3 length, V gene, D gene, clone size, J gene. The D gene is left open where the match is weak. Only part of the rows carry a size: once, few, many, or a class if the clone is expanded.

CDR3 protein: CASSNRGAGQPQHF; CDR3 DNA: TGTGCCAGTTCAAACAGGGGAGCGGGCCAGCCCCAGCATTTT; CDR3 length: 14; V gene: TRBV19; D gene: TRBD1; clone size: few; J gene: TRBJ1-5
CDR3 protein: CASSQDFLASANTDTQYF; CDR3 DNA: TGCGCCAGCAGCCAAGATTTTTTGGCTAGCGCAAACACAGATACGCAGTATTTT; CDR3 length: 18; V gene: TRBV4-1; D gene: NA; clone size: NA; J gene: TRBJ2-3
CDR3 protein: CASSYAVRVVYNEQFF; CDR3 DNA: TGTGCCAGCAGTTACGCGGTCAGAGTAGTGTACAATGAGCAGTTCTTC; CDR3 length: 16; V gene: TRBV6-2/TRBV6-3; D gene: NA; clone size: many; J gene: TRBJ2-1
CDR3 protein: CASSLIQGNEQYF; CDR3 DNA: TGTGCCAGCTCACTCATACAGGGGAACGAGCAGTACTTC; CDR3 length: 13; V gene: TRBV18; D gene: TRBD1; clone size: many; J gene: TRBJ2-7
CDR3 protein: CASSQTVTSYEQYF; CDR3 DNA: TGTGCCAGCAGCCAGACAGTGACCTCCTACGAGCAGTACTTC; CDR3 length: 14; V gene: TRBV2; D gene: NA; clone size: NA; J gene: TRBJ2-7
CDR3 protein: CATSRVGDYYEQYF; CDR3 DNA: TGTGCCACCAGCAGAGTGGGGGACTATTACGAGCAGTACTTC; CDR3 length: 14; V gene: TRBV15; D gene: TRBD2; clone size: few; J gene: TRBJ2-7
CDR3 protein: CASSQDLGTEAFF; CDR3 DNA: TGTGCCAGCAGCCAAGATCTGGGCACTGAAGCTTTCTTT; CDR3 length: 13; V gene: TRBV14; D gene: NA; clone size: few; J gene: TRBJ1-1
CDR3 protein: CASSFDRNTEAFF; CDR3 DNA: TGTGCCAGCAGTTTTGACAGGAACACTGAAGCTTTCTTT; CDR3 length: 13; V gene: TRBV12-3/TRBV12-4; D gene: NA; clone size: many; J gene: TRBJ1-1
CDR3 protein: CASSSPRDTIYF; CDR3 DNA: TGTGCCAGCAGCTCCCCCAGGGACACCATATATTTT; CDR3 length: 12; V gene: TRBV7-9; D gene: NA; clone size: many; J gene: TRBJ1-3
CDR3 protein: CSVVSQSYEEQYF; CDR3 DNA: TGCAGCGTTGTTAGCCAGTCCTACGAGGAGCAGTACTTC; CDR3 length: 13; V gene: TRBV29-1; D gene: NA; clone size: many; J gene: TRBJ2-7
CDR3 protein: CASSLIVGYYEQYF; CDR3 DNA: TGCGCCAGCAGCTTAATCGTCGGATACTACGAGCAGTACTTC; CDR3 length: 14; V gene: TRBV5-1; D gene: NA; clone size: few; J gene: TRBJ2-7
CDR3 protein: CATSDRDRTGTYEQYF; CDR3 DNA: TGTGCCACCAGTGACCGTGATAGGACAGGGACGTACGAGCAGTACTTC; CDR3 length: 16; V gene: TRBV24-1; D gene: TRBD1; clone size: few; J gene: TRBJ2-7
CDR3 protein: CASSFGPPQGSYEQYF; CDR3 DNA: TGCGCCAGCAGCTTTGGGCCACCACAAGGCTCCTACGAGCAGTACTTC; CDR3 length: 16; V gene: TRBV5-1; D gene: NA; clone size: many; J gene: TRBJ2-7
CDR3 protein: CSASPLLGERGQGIGYTF; CDR3 DNA: TGCAGTGCTAGCCCACTCCTGGGGGAGAGGGGACAGGGAATCGGCTACACCTTC; CDR3 length: 18; V gene: TRBV20-1; D gene: TRBD1; clone size: NA; J gene: TRBJ1-2
CDR3 protein: CASSPTGGPYEQYF; CDR3 DNA: TGTGCCAGCAGCCCTACAGGGGGCCCTTACGAGCAGTACTTC; CDR3 length: 14; V gene: TRBV7-2; D gene: TRBD1; clone size: many; J gene: TRBJ2-7
CDR3 protein: CSASPWDSSNYGYTF; CDR3 DNA: TGCAGTGCTAGCCCTTGGGACAGCTCTAACTATGGCTACACCTTC; CDR3 length: 15; V gene: TRBV20-1; D gene: TRBD1; clone size: NA; J gene: TRBJ1-2
CDR3 protein: CASSMGNQETQYF; CDR3 DNA: TGTGCCAGTAGTATGGGGAACCAAGAGACCCAGTACTTC; CDR3 length: 13; V gene: TRBV19; D gene: NA; clone size: NA; J gene: TRBJ2-5
CDR3 protein: CASSLPGTTNEQFF; CDR3 DNA: TGTGCCAGCAGTTTACCCGGGACTACTAATGAGCAGTTCTTC; CDR3 length: 14; V gene: TRBV28; D gene: TRBD2; clone size: few; J gene: TRBJ2-1
CDR3 protein: CSVAETGAYEQYF; CDR3 DNA: TGCAGCGTGGCGGAAACAGGAGCCTACGAGCAGTACTTC; CDR3 length: 13; V gene: TRBV29-1; D gene: NA; clone size: NA; J gene: TRBJ2-7
CDR3 protein: CASSPSTGYPRGSPLHF; CDR3 DNA: TGTGCCAGCAGCCCGTCGACAGGGTACCCTCGGGGATCACCCCTCCACTTT; CDR3 length: 17; V gene: TRBV7-2; D gene: TRBD1; clone size: many; J gene: TRBJ1-6
CDR3 protein: CSARGGRGHQPQHF; CDR3 DNA: TGCAGTGCTAGAGGGGGCAGGGGGCATCAGCCCCAGCATTTT; CDR3 length: 14; V gene: TRBV20-1; D gene: TRBD1; clone size: NA; J gene: TRBJ1-5
CDR3 protein: CSARDTSEHTF; CDR3 DNA: TGCAGTGCCCGGGACACCTCGGAGCACACCTTC; CDR3 length: 11; V gene: TRBV20-1; D gene: NA; clone size: few; J gene: TRBJ1-2
CDR3 protein: CSVEGRDAYEQYF; CDR3 DNA: TGCAGCGTTGAGGGCAGGGATGCCTACGAGCAGTACTTC; CDR3 length: 13; V gene: TRBV29-1; D gene: NA; clone size: many; J gene: TRBJ2-7
CDR3 protein: CASSFGGTSTDTQYF; CDR3 DNA: TGTGCCAGCAGTTTCGGGGGCACTAGCACAGATACGCAGTATTTT; CDR3 length: 15; V gene: TRBV27; D gene: NA; clone size: many; J gene: TRBJ2-3
CDR3 protein: CATTLPGLPYEQYF; CDR3 DNA: TGTGCCACCACACTCCCGGGACTTCCCTACGAGCAGTACTTC; CDR3 length: 14; V gene: TRBV6-1; D gene: NA; clone size: many; J gene: TRBJ2-7
CDR3 protein: CASSIRFAEIAKNIQYF; CDR3 DNA: TGTGCCAGTAGTATAAGATTCGCGGAGATAGCCAAAAACATTCAGTACTTC; CDR3 length: 17; V gene: TRBV19; D gene: NA; clone size: many; J gene: TRBJ2-4
CDR3 protein: CATSDLARRTDTQYF; CDR3 DNA: TGTGCCACCAGTGATTTAGCGAGACGCACAGATACGCAGTATTTT; CDR3 length: 15; V gene: TRBV24-1; D gene: NA; clone size: NA; J gene: TRBJ2-3
CDR3 protein: CASSATGTVPSNQPQHF; CDR3 DNA: TGTGCCAGCAGTGCGACAGGGACAGTACCTAGCAATCAGCCCCAGCATTTT; CDR3 length: 17; V gene: TRBV25-1; D gene: TRBD1; clone size: many; J gene: TRBJ1-5
CDR3 protein: CASSGRTGSTSYEQYF; CDR3 DNA: TGTGCCAGCAGTGGGAGGACAGGGAGTACCTCCTACGAGCAGTACTTC; CDR3 length: 16; V gene: TRBV28; D gene: TRBD1; clone size: many; J gene: TRBJ2-7
CDR3 protein: CASGPRGLSINNEQFF; CDR3 DNA: TGTGCCAGCGGTCCCAGGGGCCTCTCAATCAACAATGAGCAGTTCTTC; CDR3 length: 16; V gene: TRBV5-4; D gene: NA; clone size: NA; J gene: TRBJ2-1
CDR3 protein: CASSPIPDTEAFF; CDR3 DNA: TGTGCCAGCAGCCCAATTCCGGACACTGAAGCTTTCTTT; CDR3 length: 13; V gene: TRBV7-3; D gene: NA; clone size: few; J gene: TRBJ1-1
CDR3 protein: CASSLPNTEVFF; CDR3 DNA: TGTGCCAGCAGCTTGCCGAACACTGAAGTTTTCTTT; CDR3 length: 12; V gene: TRBV7-2; D gene: NA; clone size: NA; J gene: TRBJ1-1
CDR3 protein: CSVDSLAGGSYNEQFF; CDR3 DNA: TGCAGCGTTGATTCACTAGCGGGGGGTTCCTACAATGAGCAGTTCTTC; CDR3 length: 16; V gene: TRBV29-1; D gene: TRBD2; clone size: NA; J gene: TRBJ2-1
CDR3 protein: CASSPTGLINEKLFF; CDR3 DNA: TGTGCCAGCAGCCCGACAGGGTTGATTAATGAAAAACTGTTTTTT; CDR3 length: 15; V gene: TRBV7-6; D gene: TRBD1; clone size: few; J gene: TRBJ1-4
CDR3 protein: CASSSNRGPYEQYF; CDR3 DNA: TGTGCCAGTAGTTCCAACAGGGGGCCCTACGAGCAGTACTTC; CDR3 length: 14; V gene: TRBV19; D gene: TRBD1; clone size: many; J gene: TRBJ2-7
CDR3 protein: CASTRLAGEATDTQYF; CDR3 DNA: TGCGCCAGCACTCGACTAGCGGGAGAGGCCACAGATACGCAGTATTTT; CDR3 length: 16; V gene: TRBV5-1; D gene: TRBD2; clone size: NA; J gene: TRBJ2-3